The TCR beta chain under discussion was sequenced for a study of T-cell reconstitution after alpha-beta-depleted transplantation in children. This clonotype was counted at least ten times. Preparing the TCRbeta library involved the use of unique molecular identifiers. Via MiXCR, TCRdb re-called the PCR reads, giving one row per CDR3 protein. The repertoire has about half a million distinct CDR3 sequences, around 12% of them found once; the top ten carry about 6%. The CDR3 runs 14 residues. Trimming removed 1 base from V and 8 bases from J, with 12 bases in between. The chain joins TRBV12-3 or TRBV12-4 to TRBJ2-1; D is unclear. This sequence was found in a human donor who donated a stem cell graft to a child with combined immunodeficiency. The sample here was PBMCs from the stem cell graft donor, taken from the stem cell graft. The CDR3 loop is CASSLGLVEDEQFF. The CDR3 bases are TGTGCCAGCAGTTTAGGCCTAGTAGAGGATGAGCAGTTCTTC.